The clone carrying this T cell receptor beta chain appeared a single time. The antigen remains undetermined. This entry comes from a study of shared clonotypes between healthy human individuals. Whole-study findings and limits: Even with large depth, rarefaction showed that sorted-subset sequencing was incomplete.

The investigators split CD4+ cells into a CD45RA+ naive subset and a CD45RA-negative memory subset. The assay was immunoSEQ multiplex PCR, and TCRdb's table has in-frame clones only and misses some. The data contain more than 850,000 clones, around 78% of them seen just once; the ten biggest clones take up about 0.52%. Sequencing input: memory CD4+ T cells from PBMCs. Described subset: CD45RA-negative fraction. The source is a man aged 18 to 30 in good health. Some clones in this sample may be carry-over from other donors' samples.

The CDR3 here is CASSYPGVSATEAFF. DNA for the CDR3: TGTGCCAGCAGTTACCCGGGGGTTTCGGCCACTGAAGCTTTCTTT. The chain recombines TRBV6-6 with TRBJ1-1; D is possibly TRBD1 (5 bases). Germline V gene sequence: CDR1 MNHNY, CDR2 SVGAGI (reference sequence). CDR3 length: 15 amino acids. V lost 2 bases to trimming and J lost 4 bases, with 14 bases between them.